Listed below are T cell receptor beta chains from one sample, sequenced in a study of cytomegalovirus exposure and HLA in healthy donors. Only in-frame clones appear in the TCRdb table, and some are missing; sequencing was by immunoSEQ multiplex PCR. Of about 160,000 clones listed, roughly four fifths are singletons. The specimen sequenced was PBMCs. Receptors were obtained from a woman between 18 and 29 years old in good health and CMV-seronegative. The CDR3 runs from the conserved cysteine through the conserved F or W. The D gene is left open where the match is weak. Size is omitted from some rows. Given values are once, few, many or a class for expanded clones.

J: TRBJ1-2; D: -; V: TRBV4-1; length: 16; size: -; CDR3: CASSPQDRQLNYGYTF; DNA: TGCGCCAGCAGCCCACAGGACAGACAACTCAACTATGGCTACACCTTC
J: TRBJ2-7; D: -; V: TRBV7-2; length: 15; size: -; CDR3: CASSLAGGGPYEQYF; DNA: TGTGCCAGCAGCTTAGCGGGGGGGGGCCCCTACGAGCAGTACTTC
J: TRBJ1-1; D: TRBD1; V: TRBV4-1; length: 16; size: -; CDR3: CASSQLSTGRNTEAFF; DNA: TGCGCCAGCAGCCAACTCTCGACAGGGCGGAACACTGAAGCTTTCTTT
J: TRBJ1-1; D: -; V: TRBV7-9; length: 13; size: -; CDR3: CASSGGWVTEAFF; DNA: TGTGCCAGCAGCGGAGGCTGGGTCACTGAAGCTTTCTTT
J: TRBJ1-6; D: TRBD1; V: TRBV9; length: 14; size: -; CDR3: CASSSGQGKAPLHF; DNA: TGTGCCAGCAGCTCGGGACAGGGCAAAGCACCCCTCCACTTT
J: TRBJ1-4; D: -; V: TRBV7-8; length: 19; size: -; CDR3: CASSLAVGGRGRRDEKLFF; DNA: TGTGCCAGCAGCTTGGCGGTTGGGGGGCGGGGGCGAAGGGATGAAAAACTGTTTTTT
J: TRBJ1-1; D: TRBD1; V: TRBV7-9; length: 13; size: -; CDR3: CSSSPRGQGEAFF; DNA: TGTTCCAGCAGCCCCAGGGGGCAGGGTGAAGCTTTCTTT
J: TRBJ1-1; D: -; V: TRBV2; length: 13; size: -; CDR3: CASSGGEGTEAFF; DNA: TGTGCCAGCAGTGGGGGGGAAGGGACTGAAGCTTTCTTT
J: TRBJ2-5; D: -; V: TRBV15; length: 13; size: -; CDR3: CATSRVPGETQYF; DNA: TGTGCCACCAGCAGAGTCCCGGGAGAGACCCAGTACTTC
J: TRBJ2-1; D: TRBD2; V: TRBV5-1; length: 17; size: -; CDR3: CASSPGTSGSSYNEQFF; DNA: TGCGCCAGCAGCCCAGGGACTAGCGGGAGCTCCTACAATGAGCAGTTCTTC
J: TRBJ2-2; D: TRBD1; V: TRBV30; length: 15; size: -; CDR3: CAGTSGTGVTGELFF; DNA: TGTGCCGGGACTTCCGGGACAGGGGTCACCGGGGAGCTGTTTTTT
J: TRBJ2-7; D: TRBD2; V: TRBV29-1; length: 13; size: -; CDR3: CSVAGLAGYEQYF; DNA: TGCAGCGTAGCGGGACTAGCGGGGTACGAGCAGTACTTC
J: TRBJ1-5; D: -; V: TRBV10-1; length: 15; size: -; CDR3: CATNEHRGSYQPQHF; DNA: TGCGCCACAAACGAGCACAGAGGGTCTTATCAGCCCCAGCATTTT
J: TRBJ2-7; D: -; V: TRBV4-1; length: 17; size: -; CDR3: CASSQVGLPKGSYEQYF; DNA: TGCGCCAGCAGCCAAGTGGGACTCCCGAAGGGCTCCTACGAGCAGTACTTC
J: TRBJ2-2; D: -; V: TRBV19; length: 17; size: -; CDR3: CASSRLSIVSRSGELFF; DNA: TGTGCCAGTAGTAGATTATCAATAGTCTCGAGGTCCGGGGAGCTGTTTTTT
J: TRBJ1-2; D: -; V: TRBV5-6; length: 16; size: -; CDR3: CASTHSSGHQVFGYTF; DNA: TGTGCCAGCACCCATTCATCGGGACACCAGGTGTTCGGCTACACCTTC
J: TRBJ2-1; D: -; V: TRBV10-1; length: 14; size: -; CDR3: CASSEGSSDNEQFF; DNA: TGCGCCAGCAGTGAGGGGAGTTCCGACAATGAGCAGTTCTTC
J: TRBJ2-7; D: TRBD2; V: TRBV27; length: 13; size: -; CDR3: CASSWREAYEQYF; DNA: TGTGCCAGCAGCTGGCGGGAGGCATACGAGCAGTACTTC
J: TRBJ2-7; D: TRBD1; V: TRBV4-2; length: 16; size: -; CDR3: CASSQESGTGRYEQYF; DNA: TGTGCCAGCAGCCAAGAATCAGGGACAGGGCGCTACGAGCAGTACTTC
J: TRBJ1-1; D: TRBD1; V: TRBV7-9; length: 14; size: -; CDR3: CASRPDRVATEAFF; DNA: TGTGCCAGCAGACCCGACAGGGTGGCTACTGAAGCTTTCTTT
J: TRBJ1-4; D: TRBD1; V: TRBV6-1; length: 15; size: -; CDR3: CASSPRRTGDEKLFF; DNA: TGTGCCAGCAGTCCCCGACGGACAGGGGACGAAAAACTGTTTTTT
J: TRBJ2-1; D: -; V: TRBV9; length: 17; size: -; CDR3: CASSVGTTWSSYNEQFF; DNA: TGTGCCAGCAGCGTAGGGACAACCTGGAGCTCCTACAATGAGCAGTTCTTC
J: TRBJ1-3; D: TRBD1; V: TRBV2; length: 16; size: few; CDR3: CASSEKGQGAGNTIYF; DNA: TGTGCCAGCAGTGAAAAGGGACAGGGGGCTGGAAACACCATATATTTT
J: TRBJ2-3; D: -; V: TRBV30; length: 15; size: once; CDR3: CAWSRPGLYTDTQYF; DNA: TGTGCCTGGAGCCGCCCGGGTCTTTACACAGATACGCAGTATTTT
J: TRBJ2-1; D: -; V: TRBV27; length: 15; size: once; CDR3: CASRTPSGYHNEQFF; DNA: TGTGCCAGCAGAACCCCCAGCGGGTATCACAATGAGCAGTTCTTC
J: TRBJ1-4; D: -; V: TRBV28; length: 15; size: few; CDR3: CASRSPGTTNEKLFF; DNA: TGTGCCAGCAGATCCCCAGGGACAACTAATGAAAAACTGTTTTTT
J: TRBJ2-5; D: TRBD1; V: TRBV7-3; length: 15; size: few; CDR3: CASSSGQGAWETQYF; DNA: TGTGCCAGCAGCTCAGGACAGGGGGCTTGGGAGACCCAGTACTTC
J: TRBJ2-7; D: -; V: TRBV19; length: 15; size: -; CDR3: CASREASPVRHEQYF; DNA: TGTGCCAGTAGAGAAGCCTCCCCGGTGCGCCACGAGCAGTACTTC
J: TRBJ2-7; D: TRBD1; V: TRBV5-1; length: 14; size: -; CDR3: CASSWGQGTYEQYF; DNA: TGCGCCAGCAGCTGGGGACAGGGGACCTACGAGCAGTACTTC
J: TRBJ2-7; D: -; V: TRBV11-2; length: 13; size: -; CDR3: CASSLGTAYEQYF; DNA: TGTGCCAGCAGCTTAGGGACAGCCTACGAGCAGTACTTC
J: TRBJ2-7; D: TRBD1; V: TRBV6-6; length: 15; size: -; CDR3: CASSDSRTGYYEQYF; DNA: TGTGCCAGCAGTGACTCTCGGACAGGGTACTACGAGCAGTACTTC
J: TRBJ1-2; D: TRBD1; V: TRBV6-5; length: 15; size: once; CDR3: CASSGYETGYYGYTF; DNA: TGTGCCAGCAGTGGCTATGAGACAGGGTACTATGGCTACACCTTC
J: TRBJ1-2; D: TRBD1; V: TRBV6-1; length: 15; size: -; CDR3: CASSPNGQGFNGYTF; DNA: TGTGCCAGCAGTCCGAACGGACAGGGATTCAATGGCTACACCTTC
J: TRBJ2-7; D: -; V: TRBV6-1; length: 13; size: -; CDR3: CASQLDSSYEQYF; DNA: TGTGCCAGCCAACTGGACAGCTCCTACGAGCAGTACTTC
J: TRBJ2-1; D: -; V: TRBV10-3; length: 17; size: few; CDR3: CAISELPGQTRDNEQFF; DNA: TGTGCCATCAGTGAACTGCCGGGACAGACTAGGGACAATGAGCAGTTCTTC
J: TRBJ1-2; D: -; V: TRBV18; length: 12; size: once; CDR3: CASSPTAYGYTF; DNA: TGTGCCAGCTCACCGACTGCGTACGGCTACACCTTC
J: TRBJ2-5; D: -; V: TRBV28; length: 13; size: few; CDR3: CASSDSIQETQYF; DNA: TGTGCCAGCAGTGACTCAATACAAGAGACCCAGTACTTC